Listed here are 31 T cell receptor beta chains from one sample, sequenced in a study of blood T cell repertoires in COVID-19. Produced via immunoSEQ multiplex PCR; TCRdb's table is partial and in-frame only. The sample lists tens of thousands of clones; around 89% were seen once. The source material was peripheral blood. The receptors here all came from a human donor in a cohort sampled during active COVID-19.

The chain carries TRBV5-1 and TRBJ2-3; no clear D. V lost 0 bases and J 5 bases, leaving 10 bases between the germline ends. The CDR3 is 14 residues long. Germline V lookup: CDR1 SGHRS, CDR2 YFSETQ. The CDR3 region is CASSLGAFEDTQYF. CDR3 DNA sequence: TGCGCCAGCAGCTTGGGAGCTTTTGAAGATACGCAGTATTTT.

J is TRBJ1-4 and V is TRBV24-1; no reliable D call. The CDR3 length is 17 residues. The germline CDR1 and CDR2 sequences are KGHDR and SFDVKD. V was clipped by 8 bases and J by 0 bases, with 18 bases between them. CDR3 sequence (DNA): TGTGCCACCACCAGAGGCCCAAGCGGGTCAACTAATGAAAAACTGTTTTTT. This translates into CATTRGPSGSTNEKLFF.

The chain carries TRBV4-1 and TRBJ1-5; D remains ambiguous. The CDR3 has 13 residues. Per the germline V gene, CDR1 is MGHRA and CDR2 is YSYEKL. V lost 3 bases and J lost 2, with 5 bases in between. This CDR3 is CASSHPGNQPQHF. The CDR3 DNA reads as TGCGCCAGCAGCCACCCGGGCAATCAGCCCCAGCATTTT.

This sequence joins TRBV30 and TRBJ2-4; 7 bases are shared with TRBD1. CDR1 is GTSNPN and CDR2 is SVGIG in the germline V gene (reference sequence). The CDR3 spans 12 residues. Trimming removed 3 bases from V and 5 bases from J; junction bases left unmatched: 1. The CDR3 loop reads CAWSTGENIQYF. DNA of the CDR3: TGTGCCTGGAGCACAGGGGAAAACATTCAGTACTTC.

This rearrangement joins TRBV19 to TRBJ1-4; weak D call: TRBD1 (6 bases). The germline V gene encodes CDR1 LNHDA and CDR2 SQIVND (reference sequence). The CDR3 spans 14 residues. Trimming took 3 bases from V and 8 from J, leaving 13 bases between them. The CDR3 reads CASSIVGAREKLFF. Here the CDR3 DNA reads TGTGCCAGTAGTATCGTGGGGGCGCGAGAAAAACTGTTTTTT.

This clone was observed once. The chain employs TRBV24-1 and TRBJ2-1; 10 positions agree with TRBD2. The CDR3 contains 15 residues. After removal of 3 bases from V and 7 bases from J, the junction contained 5 bases not matched to a gene. The germline V gene has CDR1 KGHDR and CDR2 SFDVKD. The CDR3 DNA reads TGTGCCACCAGTGATAAAGCGGGGGGGCCAAATGAGCAGTTCTTC. Translating gives CATSDKAGGPNEQFF.

CDR3 protein: CSVKTSGGGNEQFF. The DNA for the CDR3 is TGCAGCGTTAAGACTAGCGGGGGCGGGAATGAGCAGTTCTTC. The V call is TRBV29-1, the J call TRBJ2-1; 12 bases match TRBD2. The CDR3 contains 14 residues. Trimming removed 5 bases from V and 7 bases from J; junction bases left unmatched: 6. CDR1 is SQVTM and CDR2 is ANQGSEA in the germline V gene.

J is TRBJ2-3 and V is TRBV7-9; D is perhaps TRBD1 (5 bases). CDR1 is SEHNR and CDR2 is FQNEAQ in the germline V gene (reference sequence). V lost 3 bases, J lost 2 bases, and 12 bases lay in between. There are 15 residues in the CDR3. The CDR3 spells CASSFDRTLTDTQYF. CDR3 DNA sequence: TGTGCCAGCAGCTTTGACAGAACCCTCACAGATACGCAGTATTTT.

The chain couples TRBV27 to TRBJ2-5; 8 bases match TRBD2. The CDR3 sequence is 16 residues long. The germline gives CDR1 MNHEY, CDR2 SMNVEV (reference sequence). V was clipped by 6 bases and J by 4 bases; unmatched bases: 13. The DNA of the CDR3 is TGTGCCAGCAGATCTAGCGGGCAGGGGAGTGGAGAGACCCAGTACTTC. This translates into CASRSSGQGSGETQYF.

The gene calls are TRBV7-9 and TRBJ1-1; D call uncertain. The germline V gene encodes CDR1 SEHNR and CDR2 FQNEAQ (reference sequence). Trimming took off 3 bases at V and 1 base at J, with 12 bases between the two ends. The CDR3 is 15 amino acids. The chain's CDR3 is CASSLGLGQNTEAFF. The CDR3 region has the DNA TGTGCCAGCAGCTTGGGTTTGGGCCAGAACACTGAAGCTTTCTTT.

This chain connects TRBV5-6 to TRBJ2-1, with D possibly TRBD2 on 5 matching bases. Trimming shortened V by 3 bases and J by 10 bases, and 8 bases separated the two germline ends. Germline V gene lookup returns CDR1 SGHDT and CDR2 YYEEEE. This CDR3 is 11 amino acids long. DNA of the CDR3: TGTGCCAGCAGCTCAACTAGGGAGCAGTTCTTC. This gives the protein CASSSTREQFF.

This clone was detected a few times. The V and J genes are TRBV3-1 (or the pseudogene TRBV3-2) and TRBJ1-5; 8 nucleotides align to TRBD1. The CDR3 sequence is 14 residues long. Germline CDR1 is LGHDT and CDR2 is YNNKEL (reference sequence). V shed 0 bases and J 5 bases; nucleotides not matched to a gene: 0. CDR3 sequence: CASSQEQGDQPQHF. CDR3 DNA: TGTGCCAGCAGCCAAGAACAGGGGGATCAGCCCCAGCATTTT.

This sequence joins TRBV9 and TRBJ2-5; 7 bases match TRBD1. CDR3 length: 17 amino acids. The trim removed 3 bases at V and 4 bases at J, leaving 15 bases unmatched. Per germline, CDR1 SGDLS and CDR2 YYNGEE. CDR3 DNA sequence: TGTGCCAGCAGCGAGACAGGGAGCGAAACTTTAGGAGAGACCCAGTACTTC. It is translated as CASSETGSETLGETQYF.

This clone occurred a few times. The rearrangement links TRBV4-2 to TRBJ2-7; 10 bases line up with TRBD2. This CDR3 spans 14 amino acids. CDR1 is LGHNA, CDR2 YNFKEQ, per germline. Trimming at V came to 6 bases and at J to 3 bases, leaving 5 bases not matched to a gene. The CDR3 loop is CASSQGLAFYEQYF. Written as DNA, the CDR3 is TGTGCCAGCAGTCAGGGACTAGCGTTCTACGAGCAGTACTTC.

The rearrangement uses TRBV18 and TRBJ1-5; a possible D gene is TRBD1 (6 bases). Germline V gene lookup returns CDR1 KGHSH and CDR2 LQKENI. Trimming shortened V by 3 bases and J by 0 bases, and 12 bases separated the two germline ends. The CDR3 is 16 residues long. The CDR3 nucleotides are TGTGCCAGCTCACCCGGGACACCGTATAGCAATCAGCCCCAGCATTTT. This codes for CASSPGTPYSNQPQHF. The entire variable domain, with the rest obtained from reference TRBV18 and TRBJ1-5, is as follows: NAGVMQNPRHLVRRRGQEARLRCSPMKGHSHVYWYRQLPEEGLKFMVYLQKENIIDESGMPKERFSAEFPKEGPSILRIQQVVRGDSAAYFCASSPGTPYSNQPQHFGDGTRLSIL.

This clone was seen a single time. This chain uses TRBV5-4 with TRBJ2-1; D uncertain. The germline V gene has CDR1 SGHNT and CDR2 YYREEE (reference sequence). V lost 4 bases and J lost 5, with 10 bases in between. CDR3 length: 13 residues. The CDR3 region has the DNA TGTGCCAGCAGCCACGCCCCTAACAATGAGCAGTTCTTC. Residues: CASSHAPNNEQFF. The full variable domain, completed using reference TRBV5-4 and TRBJ2-1, is ETGVTQSPTHLIKTRGQQVTLRCSSQSGHNTVSWYQQALGQGPQFIFQYYREEENGRGNFPPRFSGLQFPNYSSELNVNALELDDSALYLCASSHAPNNEQFFGPGTRLTVL.

The chain has TRBV5-1 and TRBJ2-5; 7 nucleotides line up with TRBD1. The CDR3 is made up of 15 amino acids. The ends lost 2 bases at V and 2 bases at J; junction bases unmatched: 6. The germline V gene encodes CDR1 SGHRS and CDR2 YFSETQ. This CDR3 reads CASSLASGQQETQYF. As DNA, the CDR3 is TGCGCCAGCAGCTTAGCTTCGGGACAGCAAGAGACCCAGTACTTC.

V gene TRBV7-8 combines with J gene TRBJ2-1; D perhaps matches TRBD2 (5 bases). Per germline, CDR1 SGHVS and CDR2 FQNEAQ. The CDR3 totals 16 residues. Trimming pared 3 bases from V and 3 bases from J, leaving 15 bases between. The CDR3 reads CASSFMISGGYNEQFF. In DNA, the CDR3 is TGTGCCAGCAGCTTCATGATAAGCGGAGGCTACAATGAGCAGTTCTTC.

V gene TRBV7-3 combines with J gene TRBJ2-3, with D hard to call. Deletions cut 4 bases from V and 3 bases from J, with 8 bases between. CDR1 is SGHTA and CDR2 is FQGTGA in the germline V gene. This CDR3 region has 13 residues. The CDR3 DNA is TGTGCCAGCAGCTACCTAAGTACAGATACGCAGTATTTT. Its protein is CASSYLSTDTQYF.

The rearrangement uses TRBV6-5 and TRBJ2-7, with D maybe TRBD1 (5 bases). CDR3 length: 15 amino acids. V lost 6 bases and J lost 0, with 15 bases in between. Germline V lookup: CDR1 MNHEY, CDR2 SVGAGI. CDR3 nucleotide sequence: TGTGCCAGCAGGAACTGGACACTTTGCTCCTACGAGCAGTACTTC. It encodes CASRNWTLCSYEQYF.

V and J are TRBV18 and TRBJ2-7, with D possibly being TRBD2 (5 bases). The germline V and J ends were trimmed by 1 base and 2 bases, with 6 bases remaining between them. Per germline, CDR1 KGHSH and CDR2 LQKENI. The CDR3 extends over 13 amino acids. CDR3 in DNA: TGTGCCAGCTCACCACAGGGAGCCTACGAGCAGTACTTC. Its translation: CASSPQGAYEQYF.

This sequence joins TRBV6-2 or TRBV6-3 and TRBJ2-5, with D unresolved. The germline gives CDR1 MNHEY, CDR2 SVGEGT. The CDR3 sequence is 14 residues long. The V gene lost 7 bases and the J gene lost 4 bases, with 16 bases spanning the gap. This CDR3 is CASTPVTTIETQYF. The CDR3 bases are TGTGCCAGCACCCCTGTGACAACCATAGAGACCCAGTACTTC.

CDR3: CASSPPGTDTLFTEAFF. CDR3 DNA sequence: TGTGCCAGCTCACCCCCCGGGACAGACACCCTGTTCACTGAAGCTTTCTTT. The chain has TRBV18 and TRBJ1-1, with TRBD1 matching 7 bases. Germline V gene sequence: CDR1 KGHSH, CDR2 LQKENI. The V and J ends lost 3 bases and 4 bases, in that order; junction bases with no gene match: 14. The CDR3 contains 17 residues.

This chain's CDR3 is CASSLGGITYEQYF. The CDR3 nucleotides are TGTGCCAGCAGTTTAGGGGGGATCACCTACGAGCAGTACTTC. The rearrangement links TRBV27 to TRBJ2-7, with a tentative D call TRBD2 (6 bases). The CDR3 has 14 amino acids. Germline CDR1 and CDR2: MNHEY and SMNVEV (reference sequence). V lost 2 bases to trimming and J lost 2 bases, with 10 bases between them.

The chain has TRBV6-5 and TRBJ2-1; 12 bases agree with TRBD2. This CDR3 contains 13 residues. Germline CDR1 reads MNHEY; CDR2 reads SVGAGI. Germline trimming cut 6 bases from V and 7 bases from J; bases unmatched to any gene: 1. CDR3 sequence: CASSGLAGNEQFF. The CDR3 DNA reads as TGTGCCAGCAGCGGACTAGCGGGAAATGAGCAGTTCTTC.

With regard to this clone: A junction end diverges from the germline sequence, so it may reflect a read error. The CDR3 spells CASSAPYEQYF. The CDR3 region has the DNA TGTGCCAGTAGTGCCCCTTACGAGCAGTACTTC. The J gene is TRBJ2-7, the V gene TRBV2; D is undetermined. In germline, CDR1 is SNHLY, CDR2 FYNNEI. CDR3 length: 11 amino acids. Combining the CDR3 with reference TRBV2 and TRBJ2-7 gives the whole variable domain EPEVTQTPSHQVTQMGQEVILRCVPISNHLYFYWYRQILGQKVEFLVSFYNNEISEKSEIFDDQFSVERPDGSNFTLKIRSTKLEDSAMYFCASSAPYEQYFGPGTRLTVT.

V usage is TRBV5-4 and J usage is TRBJ2-7; the match to TRBD2 covers 8 bases. After removal of 3 bases from V and 3 bases from J, the junction contained 17 bases not matched to a gene. CDR3 length: 18 residues. The germline gives CDR1 SGHNT, CDR2 YYREEE (reference sequence). Here the CDR3 reads CASSSPDSGIPPLYEQYF. CDR3 DNA: TGTGCCAGCAGCTCCCCAGATAGCGGGATCCCCCCCCTCTACGAGCAGTACTTC.

The chain uses TRBV27 and TRBJ1-2, with TRBD1 matching over 8 bases. The J segment lost 7 bases and the V segment lost 0 bases, leaving 1 base of the junction unmatched. The germline V gene encodes CDR1 MNHEY and CDR2 SMNVEV (reference sequence). The CDR3 loop spans 13 amino acids. Here the CDR3 reads CASSLSRGRGYTF. CDR3 nucleotides: TGTGCCAGCAGTTTATCCAGGGGGCGTGGCTACACCTTC.

In nucleotides, the CDR3 is TGCAGCGGCCTGACTAGCGGGGTCCAAGAGACCCAGTACTTC. Translated: CSGLTSGVQETQYF. The chain uses TRBV29-1 and TRBJ2-5; 11 positions agree with TRBD2. This CDR3 is 14 amino acids long. CDR1 and CDR2 (germline): SQVTM, ANQGSEA. J gave up 1 base and V 7 bases, and 5 bases lay outside the gene matches.

Comment on this clone: One junction end does not reproduce the germline sequence, and a read error may be involved. V gene TRBV30 combines with J gene TRBJ2-7, with D perhaps TRBD2 (6 bases). The CDR3 is made up of 16 amino acids. In germline, CDR1 is GTSNPN, CDR2 SVGIG (reference sequence). CDR3 region: CARREVYRDSAYEQYF. As DNA, the CDR3 is TGTGCCCGGAGAGAGGTCTACCGGGACTCAGCCTACGAGCAGTACTTC.

The chain employs TRBV7-9 and TRBJ1-1, with D hard to call. Germline V gene lookup returns CDR1 SEHNR and CDR2 FQNEAQ (reference sequence). This CDR3 contains 12 residues. V was pared by 1 base and J by 6 bases, with 6 bases between. CDR3 residues: CASSLGVAEAFF. In DNA, the CDR3 is TGTGCCAGCAGCTTAGGTGTAGCTGAAGCTTTCTTT. Complete variable domain (other parts from reference TRBV7-9 and TRBJ1-1): DTGVSQNPRHKITKRGQNVTFRCDPISEHNRLYWYRQTLGQGPEFLTYFQNEAQLEKSRLLSDRFSAERPKGSFSTLEIQRTEQGDSAMYLCASSLGVAEAFFGQGTRLTVV.